These 10 T cell receptor beta chains originate from one sample sequenced in a study of blood T cell repertoires in COVID-19. Data came from immunoSEQ multiplex PCR; TCRdb stores just in-frame clones and leaves some out. The table includes some 330,000 clones, over 75% detected once. The sample consisted of PBMCs or T cells enriched from blood (not recorded which). These TCRs come from a man younger than 45 who had recovered from COVID-19.

The V call is TRBV2, the J call TRBJ2-5; possible D gene TRBD2, 6 bases. The CDR3 totals 12 residues. Looked up from germline, CDR1 is SNHLY and CDR2 is FYNNEI. V was trimmed by 8 bases and J by 2 bases, leaving 9 bases between them. CDR3 in DNA: TGTGCCAGCGGGGAGGTTCAAGAGACCCAGTACTTC. Translating it yields CASGEVQETQYF.

This chain joins TRBV7-8 and TRBJ2-3, with D perhaps matching TRBD2 (7 bases). Germline V CDR1 and CDR2: SGHVS, FQNEAQ. Trimming stripped 5 bases from V and 6 bases from J, with 18 bases between. The CDR3 runs to 15 residues. CDR3 sequence: CASSPRHREGDTQYF. The CDR3 nucleotides are TGTGCCAGCAGCCCTCGGCACAGGGAGGGGGATACGCAGTATTTT. Together with reference TRBV7-8 and TRBJ2-3, the CDR3 gives the full variable domain: GAGVSQSPRYKVAKRGQDVALRCDPISGHVSLFWYQQALGQGPEFLTYFQNEAQLDKSGLPSDRFFAERPEGSVSTLKIQRTQQEDSAVYLCASSPRHREGDTQYFGPGTRLTVL.

This chain joins TRBV6-5 and TRBJ1-2, with a possible D match to TRBD1 (5 bases). From germline, CDR1 is MNHEY and CDR2 SVGAGI. There are 13 residues in the CDR3. Trimming shortened V by 2 bases and J by 7 bases, and 11 bases separated the two germline ends. The CDR3 region has the DNA TGTGCCAGCAGTTACGGCAGGGTTTCTGGCTACACCTTC. Its translation: CASSYGRVSGYTF.

The J gene is TRBJ2-3, the V gene TRBV29-1; 8 positions agree with TRBD2. This CDR3 has 18 residues. From germline, CDR1 is SQVTM and CDR2 ANQGSEA. V shed 5 bases, J shed 0 bases, and the junction held 16 bases outside the gene matches. Written as DNA, the CDR3 is TGCAGCGTTCCCCCCGTCCGGGGGGGGGACACTAGCACAGATACGCAGTATTTT. Translation gives CSVPPVRGGDTSTDTQYF.

This chain links TRBV5-1 with TRBJ1-4, with D possibly TRBD1 on 6 matching bases. Trimming took 4 bases from V and 3 from J, leaving 13 bases between them. This CDR3 region has 15 residues. CDR1 is SGHRS, CDR2 YFSETQ, per germline. The CDR3, as DNA: TGCGCCAGCAGCCCAGGACAGTGGGCTAATGAAAAACTGTTTTTT. Its protein is CASSPGQWANEKLFF.

V gene TRBV9 combines with J gene TRBJ2-3; unclear D gene. This CDR3 spans 12 amino acids. V gave up 4 bases and J gave up 8 bases, with 11 bases separating them. CDR1 SGDLS and CDR2 YYNGEE come from the germline V gene. CDR3 loop: CASSNPSGTQYF. DNA of the CDR3: TGTGCCAGCAGCAACCCGTCGGGTACGCAGTATTTT.

This clone was counted once. CDR3 amino acids: CASSPPGGTGELFF. The CDR3, as DNA: TGTGCCAGCAGCCCACCGGGAGGTACCGGGGAGCTGTTTTTT. The J gene is TRBJ2-2, the V gene TRBV7-9; 7 nucleotides line up with TRBD2. Germline V gives CDR1 SEHNR, CDR2 FQNEAQ (reference sequence). Trimming at V came to 5 bases and at J to 5 bases, leaving 5 bases not matched to a gene. This CDR3 spans 14 amino acids.

V and J are TRBV9 and TRBJ2-2; 10 nucleotides align to TRBD2. Per the germline V gene, CDR1 is SGDLS and CDR2 is YYNGEE. With V trimmed by 1 base and J by 0 bases, 0 bases remained unmatched. This CDR3 spans 16 amino acids. The CDR3 reads CASSVLAGANTGELFF. As DNA, the CDR3 is TGTGCCAGCAGCGTACTAGCGGGGGCGAACACCGGGGAGCTGTTTTTT.

As for this clone: This sample includes further DNA sequences coding for the same CDR3. The chain recombines TRBV5-4 with TRBJ2-7; D is possibly TRBD2 (6 bases). The length of the CDR3 is 15 residues. CDR1 is SGHNT, CDR2 YYREEE, per germline (reference sequence). V was clipped by 0 bases and J by 0 bases, with 10 bases between them. CDR3 coding DNA: TGTGCCAGCAGCTTGGGGGGACTCAGCTCCTACGAGCAGTACTTC. It encodes CASSLGGLSSYEQYF.

V usage is TRBV21-1 and J usage is TRBJ1-2; TRBD1, the table's D call, lacks a check against the DNA. TRBV21-1 has pseudogene status. This CDR3 is 20 amino acids long. The CDR3 loop is CASSKAGCERQGPIDYGYTF. In DNA form, the CDR3 reads TGTGCCAGCAGCAAAGCGGGTTGTGAGAGGCAGGGCCCGATAGACTATGGCTACACCTTC.